This T cell receptor (beta chain) was captured by sequencing in a study of blood T cell repertoires in COVID-19. The wider study: Acute-phase and convalescent COVID-19 samples originated in the United States, Italy and Spain.

Authors' data handling: For nucleated cells, counts were estimated from reference gene primer amplification. The repertoire was sequenced with immunoSEQ multiplex PCR; TCRdb's copy has only in-frame clones and lacks some. V, J and clone size reflect that table, while D and trimming were determined from the DNA. In the table there are roughly 82,000 clones, 90% of which are singletons. This sequence was found in a woman aged 45-65 years in a cohort sampled during active COVID-19. Sequencing used peripheral blood.

The DNA of the CDR3 is TGTGCCAGCAGCCCCGGACAGGCCGAATCCTACGAGCAGTACTTC. Translated: CASSPGQAESYEQYF. This rearrangement joins TRBV7-8 to TRBJ2-7; 7 bases align to TRBD1. Per the germline V gene, CDR1 is SGHVS and CDR2 is FQNEAQ. The CDR3 length is 15 residues. The trim removed 5 bases at V and 1 base at J, leaving 8 bases unmatched.